These 18 T cell receptor beta chains were sequenced from one sample in a study of T-cell reconstitution after alpha-beta-depleted transplantation in children. Library preparation (for TCRbeta) was performed with unique molecular identifiers. In TCRdb, the PCR reads were re-called with MiXCR into one record per CDR3 protein. The data show 700,000 to 950,000 distinct CDR3 sequences, roughly 15% seen once. The sample was PBMCs, mostly from graft donor cells, taken 360 days after TCRalphabeta/CD19-depleted stem cell transplant. The receptors derive from a male patient younger than 18 who had a stem cell transplant for acute lymphoblastic leukemia, so the T cells may come from the graft donor.

This clonotype has more than one count but fewer than ten. Here the CDR3 reads CASTWDPSGASTDTQYF. CDR3 bases: TGTGCCAGCACTTGGGATCCGAGCGGGGCTAGCACAGATACGCAGTATTTT. The V and J genes are TRBV12-3 or TRBV12-4 and TRBJ2-3; 7 nucleotides agree with TRBD2. V lost 7 bases, J lost 0 bases, and 13 bases stayed unmatched. This CDR3 is 17 amino acids long.

CDR3 nucleotides: TGCGCCAGCAGCTTGGTACCGGGCGGGGCTGAAGCTTTCTTT. The encoded protein is CASSLVPGGAEAFF. This chain connects TRBV5-1 to TRBJ1-1; D not certain. Germline-derived CDR1 and CDR2 are SGHRS and YFSETQ. The V and J ends lost 0 bases and 6 bases respectively, with 12 bases between them. The CDR3 consists of 14 residues.

The chain recombines TRBV28 with TRBJ1-2; tentatively, D is TRBD1 (5 bases). Per the germline V gene, CDR1 is MDHEN and CDR2 is SYDVKM. The CDR3 has 15 residues. Trimming left V 7 bases short and J 4 bases short, with 19 bases between. This CDR3 reads CASKARIDSFYGYTF. In nucleotides, the CDR3 is TGTGCCAGCAAAGCCCGGATCGACAGCTTCTATGGCTACACCTTC.

This clonotype has a handful of counts. The chain carries TRBV5-1 and TRBJ2-5; 14 bases fit TRBD2. The germline gives CDR1 SGHRS, CDR2 YFSETQ. Trimming took 7 bases from V and 1 from J; bases not matched to a gene: 3. This CDR3 is built from 15 residues. The CDR3 DNA reads as TGCGCCAGCCGGACTAGCGGGAGGTTCCAAGAGACCCAGTACTTC. It codes for CASRTSGRFQETQYF.

The J gene is TRBJ2-1, the V gene TRBV4-1, with D hard to call. Germline loops: CDR1 MGHRA, CDR2 YSYEKL. The V gene lost 1 base and the J gene lost 9 bases, with 16 bases spanning the gap. The CDR3 extends over 15 amino acids. CDR3 region: CASSQGPSPGTEQFF. The DNA of the CDR3 is TGCGCCAGCAGCCAAGGCCCCTCCCCCGGCACTGAGCAGTTCTTC.

This clonotype was seen a few times. The genes are TRBV5-1 and TRBJ2-4; D is ambiguous. The CDR3 covers 13 residues. Trimming shortened V by 4 bases and J by 8 bases, and 13 bases separated the two germline ends. CDR1 and CDR2 (germline): SGHRS, YFSETQ. CDR3 sequence reads: CASSTQSNDIQYF. The CDR3 DNA sequence: TGCGCCAGCAGCACCCAGAGTAATGACATTCAGTACTTC.

This clonotype was seen repeatedly, ten times or more. V is TRBV2 and J is TRBJ2-5; 8 bases are shared with TRBD1. The germline V gene encodes CDR1 SNHLY and CDR2 FYNNEI. CDR3 length: 15 residues. V lost 6 bases and J lost 3; bases outside the gene matches: 9. The DNA of the CDR3 is TGTGCCAGCAGCAACAGGGGGTGGTATGAAGAGACCCAGTACTTC. Translation gives CASSNRGWYEETQYF.

This clonotype was observed a handful of times. The rearrangement uses TRBV5-1 and TRBJ1-2; 7 bases line up with TRBD1. Germline-derived CDR1 and CDR2 are SGHRS and YFSETQ. CDR3 size: 12 residues. J gave up 6 bases and V 6 bases, and 5 bases lay outside the gene matches. CDR3 nucleotide sequence: TGCGCCAGCAAGACAGGGCCTAATGGCTACACCTTC. Protein sequence: CASKTGPNGYTF.

This chain links TRBV4-1 with TRBJ2-7; TRBD2 aligns across 12 bases. With V trimmed by 5 bases and J by 4 bases, 6 bases remained unmatched. Germline V gives CDR1 MGHRA, CDR2 YSYEKL. The CDR3 spans 15 residues. CDR3 bases: TGCGCCAGCAGCATACCGGGACTAGCGGGTTACGAGCAGTACTTC. Translation gives CASSIPGLAGYEQYF.

The V and J genes are TRBV20-1 and TRBJ2-7; 7 nucleotides align to TRBD1. Germline lookup yields CDR1 DFQATT and CDR2 SNEGSKA (reference sequence). The J segment lost 3 bases and the V segment lost 0 bases, leaving 5 bases of the junction unmatched. The CDR3 contains 14 residues. This CDR3 reads CSARETGLDYEQYF. For the CDR3, the DNA is TGCAGTGCTAGAGAGACAGGGCTCGACTACGAGCAGTACTTC.

This clonotype occurred many times. Relative to the germline gene, one junction end is altered; a read error may explain this. The chain is built from TRBV12-3 or TRBV12-4 and TRBJ2-7; 8 positions agree with TRBD1. The CDR3 runs to 14 residues. In DNA, the CDR3 is TGCGCCAGCAGCTTCTCAGGGGGCGCCTACGAGCAGTACTTC. Protein sequence: CASSFSGGAYEQYF.

There are many counts of this clonotype. The chain uses TRBV21-1 and TRBJ2-7. TRBV21-1 is termed a pseudogene. There are 10 residues in the CDR3. CDR3: CASTQTQQYF. CDR3 nucleotide sequence: TGTGCCAGCACCCAAACCCAGCAGTACTTC.

This clonotype was detected ten times or more. The rearrangement links TRBV11-2 to TRBJ2-3; TRBD2 aligns across 13 bases. The J segment lost 5 bases and the V segment lost 1 base, leaving 6 bases of the junction unmatched. CDR3 size: 17 residues. Germline-derived CDR1 and CDR2 are SGHAT and FQNNGV. The CDR3 spells CASSLGGLAGELDTQYF. Written as DNA, the CDR3 is TGTGCCAGCAGCTTAGGCGGACTAGCGGGAGAGTTAGATACGCAGTATTTT.

This clonotype has a handful of counts. The rearrangement uses TRBV5-1 and TRBJ2-5, with D possibly matching TRBD2 (5 bases). The V gene lost 5 bases and the J gene lost 0 bases, with 20 bases spanning the gap. Per germline, CDR1 SGHRS and CDR2 YFSETQ. The CDR3 loop spans 17 amino acids. CDR3 residues: CASRLGPIPEYQETQYF. Here the CDR3 DNA reads TGCGCCAGCAGACTAGGTCCCATACCCGAGTACCAAGAGACCCAGTACTTC.

This chain links TRBV7-3 with TRBJ2-5, with a tentative D call TRBD2 (5 bases). The CDR3 totals 15 residues. The germline CDR1 and CDR2 sequences are SGHTA and FQGTGA. Trimming pared 5 bases from V and 2 bases from J, leaving 15 bases between. CDR3 sequence reads: CASSHRLGGQETQYF. Here the CDR3 DNA reads TGTGCCAGCAGCCACCGGTTAGGCGGGCAAGAGACCCAGTACTTC.

This clonotype was counted a few times. This CDR3 reads CASSFQGMGPQHF. For the CDR3, the DNA is TGTGCCAGCAGCTTTCAGGGGATGGGGCCCCAGCATTTT. The J gene is TRBJ1-5, the V gene TRBV7-2; weak D call: TRBD1 (6 bases). V lost 3 bases, J lost 9 bases, and 12 bases lay in between. The CDR3 consists of 13 residues. Looked up from germline, CDR1 is SGHTA and CDR2 is FQGNSA.

On this clonotype itself: Likely a read error: the CDR3 ends without its conserved phenylalanine or tryptophan. The chain joins TRBV12-3 or TRBV12-4 to TRBJ2-3; D not resolved. The CDR3 is 11 residues long. V lost 7 bases and J 7 bases, leaving 9 bases between the germline ends. The CDR3 DNA is TGTGCCAGCATTGCACATAATACGCAGTATTAT. This sequence encodes CASIAHNTQYY.

This clonotype showed up many times. This chain links TRBV24-1 with TRBJ2-1, with D perhaps matching TRBD2 (5 bases). This CDR3 is built from 14 residues. Trimming took off 5 bases at V and 3 bases at J, with 10 bases between the two ends. Germline V gene lookup returns CDR1 KGHDR and CDR2 SFDVKD. Here the CDR3 reads CATSGRPLYNEQFF. The DNA for the CDR3 is TGTGCCACCAGTGGGAGGCCCCTCTACAATGAGCAGTTCTTC.